These T cell receptor beta chains were read from a single sample in a study of CD8 T cells in Susac syndrome. TCRdb re-called the immunoSEQ multiplex PCR reads with MiXCR, one entry per CDR3 protein. The sample includes around 150,000 distinct CDR3 sequences, approximately 93% seen only once; the top ten take 0.075% to 0.095%. Material for sequencing was CD4+ T cells from PBMCs. Every receptor here comes from a human donor with multiple sclerosis. The CDR3 runs from the conserved cysteine through the conserved F or W. A D gene is named only where the DNA matches it firmly. Some rows have no size entry. The others give once, few or many, or a class for an expanded clone.

- | - | TRBJ1-2 | TRBV27 | CASRGNWANLYGYTF | TGTGCCAGCAGGGGTAATTGGGCGAATCTCTATGGCTACACCTTC
- | - | TRBJ2-1 | TRBV5-1 | CASSETGAGYLNEQFF | TGCGCCAGCAGCGAGACCGGGGCAGGGTATCTGAATGAGCAGTTCTTC
- | - | TRBJ2-5 | TRBV5-6 | CASSWTNQETQYF | TGTGCCAGCAGCTGGACAAACCAAGAGACCCAGTACTTC
- | TRBD1 | TRBJ1-5 | TRBV5-6 | CASSFTGEVGNQPQHF | TGTGCCAGCAGCTTTACAGGGGAGGTCGGCAATCAGCCCCAGCATTTT
- | - | TRBJ2-3 | TRBV24-1 | CATSDLSRGGSDTQYF | TGTGCCACCAGTGATTTGTCCAGGGGAGGTTCGGATACGCAGTATTTT
- | TRBD1 | TRBJ1-1 | TRBV27 | CASSPRTGGLEGTEAFF | TGTGCCAGCAGTCCCCGGACAGGGGGCTTGGAGGGCACTGAAGCTTTCTTT
- | - | TRBJ2-7 | TRBV28 | CASRRASYEQYF | TGTGCCAGCAGGCGGGCTTCCTACGAGCAGTACTTC
- | - | TRBJ2-2 | TRBV3-1 | CASSQGRGVTGELFF | TGTGCCAGCAGCCAAGGTCGCGGGGTCACCGGGGAGCTGTTTTTT
- | - | TRBJ2-5 | TRBV7-6 | CASSLSARTQYF | TGTGCCAGCAGCTTGTCTGCAAGGACCCAGTACTTC
- | - | TRBJ2-1 | TRBV19 | CASSIGGGNEQFF | TGTGCCAGTAGTATAGGAGGGGGGAATGAGCAGTTCTTC
- | - | TRBJ1-1 | TRBV6-6 | CASTQPGESAFF | TGTGCCAGCACACAGCCCGGGGAGTCGGCTTTCTTT
- | - | TRBJ2-5 | TRBV30 | CAWNPTGEETQYF | TGTGCCTGGAATCCGACAGGAGAAGAGACCCAGTACTTC
- | - | TRBJ2-7 | TRBV5-6 | CASSISGGGEQYF | TGTGCCAGCAGTATTAGCGGAGGCGGGGAGCAGTACTTC
once | - | TRBJ2-1 | TRBV24-1 | CATSDPGSGGSYNEQFF | TGTGCCACCAGTGATCCCGGTTCCGGTGGCTCCTACAATGAGCAGTTCTTC
- | - | TRBJ1-2 | TRBV9 | CASSVVANYGYTF | TGTGCCAGCAGCGTAGTCGCGAACTATGGCTACACCTTC
- | - | TRBJ2-5 | TRBV5-1 | CASSVSGEETQYF | TGCGCCAGCAGCGTTTCGGGCGAAGAGACCCAGTACTTC
- | TRBD2 | TRBJ2-1 | TRBV3-1 | CASSQLAGGSYNEQFF | TGTGCCAGCAGCCAGCTAGCGGGAGGTTCCTACAATGAGCAGTTCTTC
- | - | TRBJ1-1 | TRBV6-5 | CASSNPQGNTEAFF | TGTGCCAGCAGCAACCCACAGGGGAACACTGAAGCTTTCTTT
- | - | TRBJ1-5 | TRBV2 | CASSESSFPNQPQHF | TGTGCCAGCAGTGAGTCTTCATTTCCAAATCAGCCCCAGCATTTT
- | - | TRBJ2-1 | TRBV11-1 | CASSFTGNEGNEQFF | TGTGCCAGCAGCTTTACCGGGAACGAAGGCAATGAGCAGTTCTTC
- | TRBD2 | TRBJ2-7 | TRBV2 | CASSEAAGRYEQYF | TGTGCCAGCAGTGAGGCAGCGGGAAGATACGAGCAGTACTTC
- | TRBD2 | TRBJ2-5 | TRBV6-5 | CASSNRGSGSVETQYF | TGTGCCAGCAGTAACCGAGGTAGCGGGAGTGTAGAGACCCAGTACTTC
- | - | TRBJ2-3 | TRBV29-1 | CSVAGVTSTDTQYF | TGCAGCGTTGCAGGCGTAACTAGCACAGATACGCAGTATTTT
- | - | TRBJ2-7 | TRBV5-1 | CASSYHSRSSYEQYF | TGCGCCAGCAGCTACCATTCTAGGAGCTCCTACGAGCAGTACTTC
- | - | TRBJ2-5 | TRBV5-1 | CASSYIDSPETQYF | TGCGCCAGCAGTTACATCGACAGTCCGGAGACCCAGTACTTC
- | - | TRBJ2-5 | TRBV4-2 | CASSQDGRVSGQETQYF | TGTGCCAGCAGCCAAGATGGCAGGGTCTCAGGACAAGAGACCCAGTACTTC
- | TRBD2 | TRBJ2-7 | TRBV6-5 | CASSLSSGSYEQYF | TGTGCCAGCAGTTTGTCTAGCGGGAGCTACGAGCAGTACTTC
- | - | TRBJ1-1 | TRBV12-3/TRBV12-4 | CASSFWALNTEAFF | TGTGCCAGCAGTTTTTGGGCGCTGAACACTGAAGCTTTCTTT
- | TRBD2 | TRBJ2-1 | TRBV27 | CASSLWCREDDHNEQFF | TGTGCCAGCAGTTTATGGTGTCGGGAGGACGATCACAATGAGCAGTTCTTC
- | - | TRBJ2-7 | TRBV20-1 | CSARDILGASNEQYF | TGCAGTGCTAGAGATATATTAGGGGCTAGCAACGAGCAGTACTTC
- | - | TRBJ2-1 | TRBV20-1 | CSAPKLPTDNEQFF | TGCAGTGCTCCGAAACTCCCCACCGACAATGAGCAGTTCTTC
- | - | TRBJ2-5 | TRBV14 | CASSRGTEEVTQYF | TGTGCCAGCAGCCGCGGGACGGAGGAGGTGACCCAGTACTTC
- | - | TRBJ2-7 | TRBV24-1 | CATSDFGTTYEQYF | TGTGCCACCAGTGATTTCGGTACTACCTACGAGCAGTACTTC
- | TRBD1 | TRBJ2-5 | TRBV7-6 | CASSLGGQGSQETQYF | TGTGCCAGCAGCTTAGGGGGACAGGGAAGCCAAGAGACCCAGTACTTC
- | - | TRBJ2-6 | TRBV23-1 | CASSQSAEGPGANVLTF | TGCGCCAGCAGTCAAAGCGCCGAAGGGCCCGGGGCCAACGTCCTGACTTTC
- | - | TRBJ2-1 | TRBV30 | CAWAPLRGIVNEQFF | TGTGCCTGGGCTCCTCTCCGCGGGATTGTCAATGAGCAGTTCTTC
- | TRBD2 | TRBJ2-2 | TRBV5-1 | CASSPGAGAVTGELFF | TGCGCCAGCAGCCCAGGAGCGGGAGCAGTTACCGGGGAGCTGTTTTTT
- | - | TRBJ1-2 | TRBV28 | CASSRTGGYTF | TGTGCCAGCAGTAGAACAGGTGGCTACACCTTC
- | TRBD1 | TRBJ1-5 | TRBV7-8 | CASSSGGSGQPQHF | TGTGCCAGCAGCTCAGGGGGTTCGGGTCAGCCCCAGCATTTT
- | - | TRBJ1-2 | TRBV20-1 | CSAGTGSYGYTF | TGCAGTGCCGGGACCGGTTCCTATGGCTACACCTTC
- | TRBD2 | TRBJ2-1 | TRBV18 | CASLTSGSSYNEQFF | TGTGCCAGCTTAACTAGCGGGAGCTCCTACAATGAGCAGTTCTTC
- | - | TRBJ2-3 | TRBV30 | CAWSANRLVRTSTDTQYF | TGTGCCTGGAGTGCCAACCGACTAGTTCGAACTAGCACAGATACGCAGTATTTT
- | - | TRBJ1-6 | TRBV6-6 | CASSSRGDSPLHF | TGTGCCAGCAGTTCCAGAGGGGATTCACCCCTCCACTTT